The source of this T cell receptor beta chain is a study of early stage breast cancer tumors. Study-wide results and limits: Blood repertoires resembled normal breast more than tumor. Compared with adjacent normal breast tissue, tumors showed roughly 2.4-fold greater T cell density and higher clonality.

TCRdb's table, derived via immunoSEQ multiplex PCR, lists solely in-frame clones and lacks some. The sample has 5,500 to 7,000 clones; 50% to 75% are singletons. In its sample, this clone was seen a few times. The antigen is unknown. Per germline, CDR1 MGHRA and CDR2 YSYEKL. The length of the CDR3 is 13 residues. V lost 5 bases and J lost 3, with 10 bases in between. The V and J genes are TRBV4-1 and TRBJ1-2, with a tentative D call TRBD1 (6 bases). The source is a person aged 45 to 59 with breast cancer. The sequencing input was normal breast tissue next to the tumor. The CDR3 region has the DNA TGCGCCAGCAGCAAGGACAGAGACTATGGCTACACCTTC. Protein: CASSKDRDYGYTF.